This T cell receptor (beta chain) was sequenced during a study of neoadjuvant anti-PD-1 for oral cavity cancer. Across the whole study: Nivolumab at 3 mg/kg was mostly given biweekly, three to four doses, pre-surgery. Whole-study results and caveats: Treg/Th17 ratio rose with pretreatment blood and fell with post-treatment tumor TCRbeta clonality. With a few patients per group, TCR findings need larger cohorts.

For this clone: Its antigen remains unidentified.

Germline V gene data show CDR1 as MNHNY and CDR2 as SVGAGI (reference sequence). Trimming cost V 4 bases and J 4 bases, with 11 bases left between them. The CDR3 consists of 14 residues. Data came from immunoSEQ multiplex PCR; TCRdb stores just in-frame clones and leaves some out. The table has 75,000 to 100,000 clones, more than 80% seen once. The clonotype comes from a person between 40 and 85 years old with oral cavity squamous cell carcinoma. The V and J genes are TRBV6-6 and TRBJ1-3; the D gene is possibly TRBD1 (5 bases). Material: PBMCs, obtained before nivolumab (anti-PD-1) treatment. The CDR3 bases are TGTGCCAGCAGTTTGGGACCTGCGGGAAACACCATATATTTT. Its translation is CASSLGPAGNTIYF.